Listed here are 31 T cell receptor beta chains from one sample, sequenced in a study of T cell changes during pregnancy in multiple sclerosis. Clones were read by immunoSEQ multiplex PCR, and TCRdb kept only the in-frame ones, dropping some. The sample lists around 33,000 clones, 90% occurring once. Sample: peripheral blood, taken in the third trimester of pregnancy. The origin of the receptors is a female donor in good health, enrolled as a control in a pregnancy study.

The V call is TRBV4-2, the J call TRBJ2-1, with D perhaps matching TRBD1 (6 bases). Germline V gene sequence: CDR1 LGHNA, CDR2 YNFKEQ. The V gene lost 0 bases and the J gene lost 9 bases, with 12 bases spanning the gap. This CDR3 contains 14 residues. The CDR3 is CASSQEGGASEQFF. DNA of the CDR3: TGTGCCAGCAGCCAAGAAGGGGGAGCGAGTGAGCAGTTCTTC.

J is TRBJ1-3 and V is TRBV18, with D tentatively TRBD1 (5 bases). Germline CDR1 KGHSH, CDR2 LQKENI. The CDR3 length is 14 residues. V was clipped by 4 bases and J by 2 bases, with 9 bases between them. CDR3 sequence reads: CASSQAGTGNTIYF. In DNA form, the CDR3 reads TGTGCCAGCTCACAGGCAGGGACTGGAAACACCATATATTTT.

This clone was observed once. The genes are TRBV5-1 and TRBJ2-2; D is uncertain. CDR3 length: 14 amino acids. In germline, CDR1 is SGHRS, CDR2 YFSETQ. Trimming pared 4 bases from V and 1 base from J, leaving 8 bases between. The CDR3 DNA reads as TGCGCCAGCAGCGTGAACAGGAACACCGGGGAGCTGTTTTTT. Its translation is CASSVNRNTGELFF. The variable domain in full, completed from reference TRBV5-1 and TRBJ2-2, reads KAGVTQTPRYLIKTRGQQVTLSCSPISGHRSVSWYQQTPGQGLQFLFEYFSETQRNKGNFPGRFSGRQFSNSRSEMNVSTLELGDSALYLCASSVNRNTGELFFGEGSRLTVL.

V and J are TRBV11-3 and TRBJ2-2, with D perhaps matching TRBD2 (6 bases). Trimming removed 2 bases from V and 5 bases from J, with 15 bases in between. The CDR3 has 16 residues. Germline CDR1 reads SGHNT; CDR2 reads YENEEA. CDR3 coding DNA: TGTGCCAGCAGCTTACTTGCCGGGAGCCTAACCGGGGAGCTGTTTTTT. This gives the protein CASSLLAGSLTGELFF.

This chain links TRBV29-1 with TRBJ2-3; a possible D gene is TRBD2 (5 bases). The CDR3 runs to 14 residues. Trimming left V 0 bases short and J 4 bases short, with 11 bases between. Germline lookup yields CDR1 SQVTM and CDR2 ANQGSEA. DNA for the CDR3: TGCAGCGTTGAAGATCGAGCGGTCTCAGATACGCAGTATTTT. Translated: CSVEDRAVSDTQYF.

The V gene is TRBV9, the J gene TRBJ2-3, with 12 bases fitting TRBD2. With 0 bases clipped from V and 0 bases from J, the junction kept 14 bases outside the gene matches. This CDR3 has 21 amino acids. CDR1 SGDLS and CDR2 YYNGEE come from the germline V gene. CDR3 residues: CASSVERGLAGGIISTDTQYF. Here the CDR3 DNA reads TGTGCCAGCAGCGTAGAAAGGGGTCTAGCGGGAGGGATTATTAGCACAGATACGCAGTATTTT.

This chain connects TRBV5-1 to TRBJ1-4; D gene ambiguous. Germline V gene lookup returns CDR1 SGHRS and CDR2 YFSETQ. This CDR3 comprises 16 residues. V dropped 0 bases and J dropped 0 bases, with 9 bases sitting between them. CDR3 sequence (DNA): TGCGCCAGCAGCTTGGACATGGCGGCAACTAATGAAAAACTGTTTTTT. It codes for CASSLDMAATNEKLFF.

CDR3 sequence: CASSDSPGAPGRDTQYF. DNA for the CDR3: TGTGCCAGCAGTGACTCTCCAGGGGCCCCAGGTAGAGATACGCAGTATTTT. V gene TRBV6-4 combines with J gene TRBJ2-3, with a weak D call TRBD1 (6 bases). Trimming left V 0 bases short and J 5 bases short, with 18 bases between. Germline V gene data show CDR1 as MRHNA and CDR2 as SNTAGT. The CDR3 runs 17 residues.

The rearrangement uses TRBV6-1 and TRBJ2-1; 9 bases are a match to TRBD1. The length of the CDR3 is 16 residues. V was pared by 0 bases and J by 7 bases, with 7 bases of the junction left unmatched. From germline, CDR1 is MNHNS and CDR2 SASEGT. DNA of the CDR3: TGTGCCAGCAGTGAAGCGAGGACAGGGGCGAGGAATGAGCAGTTCTTC. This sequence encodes CASSEARTGARNEQFF.

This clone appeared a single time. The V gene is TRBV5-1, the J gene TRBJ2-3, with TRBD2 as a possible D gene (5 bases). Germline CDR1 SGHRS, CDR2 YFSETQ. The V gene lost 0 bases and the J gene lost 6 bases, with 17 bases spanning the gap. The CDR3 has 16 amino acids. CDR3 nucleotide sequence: TGCGCCAGCAGCTTGGTAGCCAGCGGAATTCGGGATACGCAGTATTTT. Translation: CASSLVASGIRDTQYF.

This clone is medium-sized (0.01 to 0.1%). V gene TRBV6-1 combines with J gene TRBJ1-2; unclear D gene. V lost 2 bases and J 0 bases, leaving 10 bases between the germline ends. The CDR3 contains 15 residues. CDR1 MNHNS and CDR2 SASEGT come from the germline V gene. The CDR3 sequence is CASSELAGANYGYTF. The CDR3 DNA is TGTGCCAGCAGTGAACTGGCCGGAGCTAACTATGGCTACACCTTC.

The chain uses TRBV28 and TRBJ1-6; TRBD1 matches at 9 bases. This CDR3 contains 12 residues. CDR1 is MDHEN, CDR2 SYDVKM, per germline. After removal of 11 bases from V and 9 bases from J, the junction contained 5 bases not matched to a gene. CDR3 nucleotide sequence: TGTGCCGCAGGGACAGGGCCTTCACCCCTCCACTTT. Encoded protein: CAAGTGPSPLHF.

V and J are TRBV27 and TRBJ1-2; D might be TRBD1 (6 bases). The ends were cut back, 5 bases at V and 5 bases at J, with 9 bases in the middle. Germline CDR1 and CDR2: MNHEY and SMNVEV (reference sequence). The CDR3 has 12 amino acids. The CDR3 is CASSQGLYGYTF. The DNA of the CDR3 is TGTGCCAGCAGTCAGGGGTTATATGGCTACACCTTC.

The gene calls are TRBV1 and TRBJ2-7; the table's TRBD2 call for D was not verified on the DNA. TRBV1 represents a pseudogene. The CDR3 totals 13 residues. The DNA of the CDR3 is TGCACCAGCAGCTCGCGGGGGAAGTACGAGCAGTACTTC. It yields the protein CTSSSRGKYEQYF.

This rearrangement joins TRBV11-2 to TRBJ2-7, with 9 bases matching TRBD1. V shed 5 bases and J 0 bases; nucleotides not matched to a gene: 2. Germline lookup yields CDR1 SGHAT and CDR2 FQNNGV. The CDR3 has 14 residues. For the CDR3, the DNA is TGTGCCAGCAGCCGGGACAGGGCCTCCTACGAGCAGTACTTC. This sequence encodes CASSRDRASYEQYF. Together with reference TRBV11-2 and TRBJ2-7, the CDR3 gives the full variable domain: EAGVAQSPRYKIIEKRQSVAFWCNPISGHATLYWYQQILGQGPKLLIQFQNNGVVDDSQLPKDRFSAERLKGVDSTLKIQPAKLEDSAVYLCASSRDRASYEQYFGPGTRLTVT.

The CDR3 DNA sequence: TGTGCCAGCAGTAATTCACGGCAGGAACTGTTTTTT. Translating it yields CASSNSRQELFF. The chain carries TRBV6-6 and TRBJ1-4; D uncertain. Trimming stripped 5 bases from V and 12 bases from J, with 13 bases between. The V gene's germline CDR1 is MNHNY and CDR2 SVGAGI (reference sequence). CDR3 length: 12 amino acids.

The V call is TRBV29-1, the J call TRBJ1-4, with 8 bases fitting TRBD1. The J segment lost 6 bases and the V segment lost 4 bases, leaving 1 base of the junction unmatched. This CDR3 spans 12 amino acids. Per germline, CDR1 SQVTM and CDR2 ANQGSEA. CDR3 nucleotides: TGCAGCGTTGGGACAGGGTATGAAAAACTGTTTTTT. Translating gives CSVGTGYEKLFF.

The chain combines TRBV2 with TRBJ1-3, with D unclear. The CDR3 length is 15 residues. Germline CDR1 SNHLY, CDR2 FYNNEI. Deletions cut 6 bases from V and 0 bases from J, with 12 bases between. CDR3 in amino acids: CASSGTELSGNTIYF. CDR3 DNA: TGTGCCAGCAGCGGCACAGAACTCTCTGGAAACACCATATATTTT.

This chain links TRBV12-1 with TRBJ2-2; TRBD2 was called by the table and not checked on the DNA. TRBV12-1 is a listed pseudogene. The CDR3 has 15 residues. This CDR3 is CASSSGTSSAGELFF. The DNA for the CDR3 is TGTGCCAGCAGCTCCGGGACTAGCAGCGCCGGGGAGCTGTTTTTT.

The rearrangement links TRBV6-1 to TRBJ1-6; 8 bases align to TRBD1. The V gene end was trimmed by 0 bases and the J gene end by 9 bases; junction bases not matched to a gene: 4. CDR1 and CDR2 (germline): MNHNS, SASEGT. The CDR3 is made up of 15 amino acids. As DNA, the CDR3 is TGTGCCAGCAGTGAAGCGGCACAGGGGGGTTCACCCCTCCACTTT. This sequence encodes CASSEAAQGGSPLHF.

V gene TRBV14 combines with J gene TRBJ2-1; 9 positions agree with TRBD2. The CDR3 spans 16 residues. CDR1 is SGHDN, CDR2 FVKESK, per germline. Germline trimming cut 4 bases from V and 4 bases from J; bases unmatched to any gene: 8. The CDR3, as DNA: TGTGCCAGCAGCCCCCTTAGCGGGAGTTCTTACAATGAGCAGTTCTTC. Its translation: CASSPLSGSSYNEQFF.

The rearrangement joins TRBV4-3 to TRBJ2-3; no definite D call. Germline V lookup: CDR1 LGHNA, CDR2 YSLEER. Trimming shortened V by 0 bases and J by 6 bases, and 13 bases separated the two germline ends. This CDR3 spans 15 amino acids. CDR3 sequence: CASSQDIRLVDTQYF. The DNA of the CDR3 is TGCGCCAGCAGCCAAGATATTCGGCTAGTGGATACGCAGTATTTT.

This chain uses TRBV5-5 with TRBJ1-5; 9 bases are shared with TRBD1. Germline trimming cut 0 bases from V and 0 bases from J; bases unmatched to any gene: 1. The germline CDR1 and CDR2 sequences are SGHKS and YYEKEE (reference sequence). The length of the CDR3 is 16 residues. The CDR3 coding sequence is TGTGCCAGCAGCTTGGTGACAGGGGGTAGCAATCAGCCCCAGCATTTT. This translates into CASSLVTGGSNQPQHF.

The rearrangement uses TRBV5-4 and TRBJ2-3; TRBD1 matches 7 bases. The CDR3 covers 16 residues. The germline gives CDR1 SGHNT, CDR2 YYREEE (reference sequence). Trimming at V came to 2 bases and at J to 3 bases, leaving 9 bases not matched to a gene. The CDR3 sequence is CASSFRGQTGTDTQYF. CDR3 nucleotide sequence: TGTGCCAGCAGCTTTAGGGGGCAGACAGGTACAGATACGCAGTATTTT.

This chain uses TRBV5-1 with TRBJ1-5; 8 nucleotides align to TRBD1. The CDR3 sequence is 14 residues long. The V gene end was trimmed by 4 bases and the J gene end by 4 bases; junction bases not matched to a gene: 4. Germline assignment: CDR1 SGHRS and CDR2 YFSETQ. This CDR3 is CASSPGQANQPQHF. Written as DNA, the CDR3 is TGCGCCAGCAGCCCGGGACAGGCGAATCAGCCCCAGCATTTT.

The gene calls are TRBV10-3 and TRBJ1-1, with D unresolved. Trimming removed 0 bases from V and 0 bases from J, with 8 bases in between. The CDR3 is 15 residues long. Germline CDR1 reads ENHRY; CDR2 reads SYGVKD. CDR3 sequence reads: CAISESPGMNTEAFF. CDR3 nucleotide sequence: TGTGCCATCAGTGAGTCCCCGGGGATGAACACTGAAGCTTTCTTT.

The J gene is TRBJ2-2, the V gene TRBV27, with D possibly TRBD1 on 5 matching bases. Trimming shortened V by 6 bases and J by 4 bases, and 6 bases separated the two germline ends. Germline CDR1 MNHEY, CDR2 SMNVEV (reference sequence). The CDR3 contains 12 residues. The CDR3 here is CASSTGTGELFF. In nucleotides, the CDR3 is TGTGCCAGCAGCACAGGCACCGGGGAGCTGTTTTTT.

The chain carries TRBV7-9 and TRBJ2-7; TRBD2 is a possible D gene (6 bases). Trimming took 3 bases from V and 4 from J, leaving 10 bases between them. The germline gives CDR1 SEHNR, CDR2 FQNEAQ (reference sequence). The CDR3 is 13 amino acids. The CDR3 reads CASSFGGRYEQYF. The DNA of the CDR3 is TGTGCCAGCAGCTTCGGGGGACGTTACGAGCAGTACTTC.

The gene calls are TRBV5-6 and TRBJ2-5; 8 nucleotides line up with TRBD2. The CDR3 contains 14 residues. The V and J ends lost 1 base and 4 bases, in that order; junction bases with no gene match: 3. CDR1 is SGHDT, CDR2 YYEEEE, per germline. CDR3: CASSLSREGETQYF. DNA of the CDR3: TGTGCCAGCAGCTTGAGTCGGGAGGGAGAGACCCAGTACTTC.

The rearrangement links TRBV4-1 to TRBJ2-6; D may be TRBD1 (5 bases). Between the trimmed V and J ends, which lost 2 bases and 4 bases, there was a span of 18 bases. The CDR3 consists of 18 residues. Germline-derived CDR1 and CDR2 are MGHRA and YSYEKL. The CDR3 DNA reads TGCGCCAGCAGCCAATATCTCTTCGCCAGGGCCGGGGCCAACGTCCTGACTTTC. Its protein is CASSQYLFARAGANVLTF.

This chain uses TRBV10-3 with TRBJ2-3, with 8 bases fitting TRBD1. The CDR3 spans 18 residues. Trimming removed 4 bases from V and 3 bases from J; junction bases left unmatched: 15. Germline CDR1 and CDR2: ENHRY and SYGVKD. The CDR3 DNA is TGTGCCATCAGTGGGTCTAGTCCGGGACAGGCTAGTACAGATACGCAGTATTTT. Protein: CAISGSSPGQASTDTQYF.